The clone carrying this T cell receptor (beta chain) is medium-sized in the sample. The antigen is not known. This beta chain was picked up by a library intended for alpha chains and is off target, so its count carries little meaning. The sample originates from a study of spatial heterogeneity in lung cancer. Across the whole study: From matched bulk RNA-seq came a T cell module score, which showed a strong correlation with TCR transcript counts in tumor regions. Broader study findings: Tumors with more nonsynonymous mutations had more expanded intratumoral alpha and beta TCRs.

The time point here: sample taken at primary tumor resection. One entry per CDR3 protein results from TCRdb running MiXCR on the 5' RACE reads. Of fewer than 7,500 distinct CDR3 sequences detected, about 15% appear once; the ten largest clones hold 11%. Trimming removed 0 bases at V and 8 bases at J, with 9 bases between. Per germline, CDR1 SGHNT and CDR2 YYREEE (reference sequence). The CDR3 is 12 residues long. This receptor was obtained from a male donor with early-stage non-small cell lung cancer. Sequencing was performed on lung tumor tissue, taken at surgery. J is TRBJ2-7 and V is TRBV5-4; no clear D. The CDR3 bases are TGTGCCAGCAGCTTGGCCGGAAAGAAGCAGTACTTC. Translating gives CASSLAGKKQYF.